The 27 T cell receptor beta chains below were found in one sample sequenced in a study of T cells in Graves' hyperthyroidism and ophthalmopathy. Authors of the study amplified TCR beta CDR3 regions from RNA transcripts. RT-PCR in the first round (using the HTBI primer set) targeted the TCR CDR3. TCRdb used MiXCR to reprocess the multiplex PCR reads, holding one entry per CDR3 protein. This table holds hundreds of thousands of distinct CDR3 sequences, about 20% found once. What was sequenced was blood. These receptors were obtained from a young man with Graves' ophthalmopathy.

This clonotype was observed a handful of times. V gene TRBV7-2 combines with J gene TRBJ2-1; 10 bases map to TRBD2. V was pared by 3 bases and J by 9 bases, with 11 bases of the junction left unmatched. The CDR3 totals 16 residues. Germline lookup yields CDR1 SGHTA and CDR2 FQGNSA. The CDR3 reads CASSFALAGVGSEQFF. The CDR3 bases are TGTGCCAGCAGCTTTGCCCTAGCGGGAGTAGGGAGTGAGCAGTTCTTC.

V and J are TRBV3-1 and TRBJ2-1; TRBD1 or TRBD2 may be the D gene (6 bases each). Trimming took off 1 base at V and 9 bases at J, with 10 bases between the two ends. The CDR3 is 13 residues long. Germline CDR1 is LGHDT and CDR2 is YNNKEL (reference sequence). CDR3 DNA sequence: TGTGCCAGCAGCCAAGGGAGGGGGGTTGAGCAGTTCTTC. This translates into CASSQGRGVEQFF.

This clonotype was observed a few times. CDR3 protein: CASALGLAGKETQYF. CDR3 coding DNA: TGTGCTAGTGCGCTTGGCCTAGCGGGGAAGGAGACCCAGTACTTC. The V call is TRBV12-5, the J call TRBJ2-5, with 9 bases lining up with TRBD2. Germline V CDR1 and CDR2: LGHNT, FRNRAP. The CDR3 is 15 amino acids. Trimming cost V 7 bases and J 5 bases; bases outside gene matches: 11.

The chain has TRBV6-1 and TRBJ2-2; D may be TRBD1 (6 bases). The germline V gene has CDR1 MNHNS and CDR2 SASEGT. V was shortened by 7 bases and J by 2 bases, with 11 bases between the two germline ends. This CDR3 contains 14 residues. This chain's CDR3 is CASKRDTNTGELFF. The CDR3 nucleotides are TGTGCCAGCAAGAGGGACACTAACACCGGGGAGCTGTTTTTT.

This clonotype appeared a few times. The chain carries TRBV7-9 and TRBJ2-1, with 8 bases matching TRBD2. CDR3 size: 14 residues. Germline V gene lookup returns CDR1 SEHNR and CDR2 FQNEAQ (reference sequence). Trimming at V came to 10 bases and at J to 8 bases, leaving 13 bases not matched to a gene. CDR3 DNA sequence: TGTGCCACTCAAAGGGGCGGGAGGTTGTATGAGCAGTTCTTC. Translated, it gives CATQRGGRLYEQFF.

This clonotype was counted ten times or more. The chain links TRBV11-3 to TRBJ2-7; no reliable D call. CDR3 size: 12 residues. V was trimmed by 5 bases and J by 3 bases, leaving 8 bases between them. Germline values: CDR1 SGHNT, CDR2 YENEEA. CDR3 protein: CASSPRGYEQYF. The CDR3 DNA sequence: TGTGCCAGCAGCCCAAGAGGCTACGAGCAGTACTTC. The full variable domain, its missing parts supplied by reference TRBV11-3 and TRBJ2-7, is EAGVVQSPRYKIIEKKQPVAFWCNPISGHNTLYWYLQNLGQGPELLIRYENEEAVDDSQLPKDRFSAERLKGVDSTLKIQPAELGDSAVYLCASSPRGYEQYFGPGTRLTVT.

The V call is TRBV6-2 or TRBV6-3, the J call TRBJ2-4; 9 bases align to TRBD1. The junction had 8 bases not matched to a gene; V was cut back by 7 bases and J by 1 base. The CDR3 covers 16 residues. Germline V gene sequence: CDR1 MNHEY, CDR2 SVGEGT. The CDR3 region is CASTGQGSLAKNIQYF. As DNA, the CDR3 is TGTGCCAGCACCGGACAGGGGAGTTTGGCCAAAAACATTCAGTACTTC.

The V call is TRBV18, the J call TRBJ1-5; D gene ambiguous. The CDR3 runs 14 residues. Per germline, CDR1 KGHSH and CDR2 LQKENI. Trimming removed 4 bases at V and 1 base at J, with 8 bases between. The CDR3, as DNA: TGTGCCAGCTCACGGACCGAGAGCAATCAGCCCCAGCATTTT. Translation: CASSRTESNQPQHF. The full variable domain, with the rest looked up from reference TRBV18 and TRBJ1-5, is NAGVMQNPRHLVRRRGQEARLRCSPMKGHSHVYWYRQLPEEGLKFMVYLQKENIIDESGMPKERFSAEFPKEGPSILRIQQVVRGDSAAYFCASSRTESNQPQHFGDGTRLSIL.

This clonotype was counted only a few times. The chain joins TRBV30 to TRBJ2-7; D is undetermined. The germline V and J ends were trimmed by 0 bases and 0 bases, with 9 bases remaining between them. Germline CDR1 is GTSNPN and CDR2 is SVGIG (reference sequence). The CDR3 consists of 14 residues. The CDR3, as DNA: TGTGCCTGGAGTGTACGTGGCGGCTCCTACGAGCAGTACTTC. This sequence encodes CAWSVRGGSYEQYF.

This clonotype was recorded at least ten times. CDR3 in DNA: TGTGCCAGCAGCGAACTGTCGGCGGGAGGGCCGGGTTCCTACAATGAGCAGTTCTTC. It is translated as CASSELSAGGPGSYNEQFF. V and J are TRBV9 and TRBJ2-1; 9 positions agree with TRBD2. Germline V lookup: CDR1 SGDLS, CDR2 YYNGEE. The CDR3 is made up of 19 amino acids. V trimming: 3 bases; J trimming: 1 base; junction bases outside the gene matches: 14.

V and J are TRBV6-1 and TRBJ2-5; either TRBD1 or TRBD2 may fit D (6 bases each). CDR3 length: 14 residues. V was cut by 6 bases and J by 2 bases, with 13 bases left in between. Germline V gene data show CDR1 as MNHNS and CDR2 as SASEGT. CDR3 residues: CASRKQGLQETQYF. CDR3 nucleotides: TGTGCCAGCAGAAAACAGGGACTGCAAGAGACCCAGTACTTC.

The sample holds many counts of this clonotype. The rearrangement joins TRBV11-3 to TRBJ1-5; D not certain. The length of the CDR3 is 13 residues. Germline V gene lookup returns CDR1 SGHNT and CDR2 YENEEA. The germline V and J ends were trimmed by 4 bases and 10 bases, with 14 bases remaining between them. CDR3 region: CASSSSTGDPQHF. The DNA of the CDR3 is TGTGCCAGCAGCTCATCCACCGGCGACCCCCAGCATTTT. The full variable domain, in which reference TRBV11-3 and TRBJ1-5 provide the parts outside the CDR3, is EAGVVQSPRYKIIEKKQPVAFWCNPISGHNTLYWYLQNLGQGPELLIRYENEEAVDDSQLPKDRFSAERLKGVDSTLKIQPAELGDSAVYLCASSSSTGDPQHFGDGTRLSIL.

This clonotype came up a few times. CDR3 region: CASRGGRTGLYQETQYF. The DNA for the CDR3 is TGTGCCAGCAGAGGGGGCCGGACAGGCTTGTACCAAGAGACCCAGTACTTC. The V call is TRBV7-3, the J call TRBJ2-5; 7 bases line up with TRBD1. Germline loops: CDR1 SGHTA, CDR2 FQGTGA. This CDR3 is 17 amino acids long. V was pared by 6 bases and J by 0 bases, with 13 bases of the junction left unmatched.

V usage is TRBV15 and J usage is TRBJ2-7; D remains unclear. The V gene lost 3 bases and the J gene lost 2 bases, with 11 bases spanning the gap. CDR3 length equals 14 residues. Germline CDR1 reads LNHNV; CDR2 reads YYDKDF (reference sequence). CDR3 in DNA: TGTGCCACCAGCAGGGAGAGACGGGCCTACGAGCAGTACTTC. The encoded protein is CATSRERRAYEQYF.

The V gene is TRBV29-1, the J gene TRBJ1-1; 9 positions match TRBD1. In germline, CDR1 is SQVTM, CDR2 ANQGSEA. V gave up 4 bases and J gave up 11 bases; unmatched junction bases: 5. The CDR3 is made up of 11 amino acids. This CDR3 reads CSVGRTGAAFF. The DNA for the CDR3 is TGCAGCGTTGGTAGGACAGGGGCCGCTTTCTTT.

The chain joins TRBV4-1 to TRBJ2-7; possible D gene TRBD2, 7 bases. The V end lost 1 base, the J end lost 7 bases, and 23 bases lay between the germline ends. This CDR3 is 17 amino acids long. Germline assignment: CDR1 MGHRA and CDR2 YSYEKL. The CDR3 DNA is TGCGCCAGCAGCCAAGTTCTAAGGGGGAGGGACGTTGGGGAGCAGTACTTC. This sequence encodes CASSQVLRGRDVGEQYF.

This clonotype appeared many times. V is TRBV18 and J is TRBJ1-1; weak D call: TRBD1 (5 bases). Between the trimmed V and J ends, which lost 3 bases and 1 base, there was a span of 9 bases. This CDR3 is 14 amino acids long. Germline V lookup: CDR1 KGHSH, CDR2 LQKENI. This CDR3 reads CASSPAGGNTEAFF. The CDR3 DNA follows: TGTGCCAGCTCACCGGCGGGGGGGAACACTGAAGCTTTCTTT.

This clonotype was seen at least ten times. The rearrangement joins TRBV11-2 to TRBJ1-2; 7 positions agree with TRBD1. CDR3 length: 15 amino acids. The germline CDR1 and CDR2 sequences are SGHAT and FQNNGV. V was clipped by 1 base and J by 4 bases; unmatched bases: 6. The CDR3 protein is CASSLAARDSYGYTF. As DNA, the CDR3 is TGTGCCAGCAGCTTAGCAGCCCGGGACAGCTATGGCTACACCTTC.

This clonotype was detected a few times. The genes are TRBV19 and TRBJ2-1; D possibly corresponds to TRBD1 (6 bases). This CDR3 has 16 residues. CDR1 is LNHDA and CDR2 is SQIVND in the germline V gene (reference sequence). The V and J ends lost 3 bases and 9 bases respectively, with 21 bases between them. The chain's CDR3 is CASSMGNPGHGVEQFF. The CDR3 DNA sequence: TGTGCCAGTAGTATGGGTAATCCGGGACACGGGGTTGAGCAGTTCTTC.

Many counts were recorded for this clonotype. V gene TRBV3-1 combines with J gene TRBJ2-6; D unclear. The germline CDR1 and CDR2 sequences are LGHDT and YNNKEL (reference sequence). This CDR3 has 17 amino acids. The ends were cut back, 5 bases at V and 1 base at J, with 15 bases in the middle. CDR3 sequence: CASSLTAPLSGANVLTF. The CDR3 nucleotides read TGTGCCAGCAGCTTAACGGCACCCCTATCTGGGGCCAACGTCCTGACTTTC.

This clonotype was found a few times. This chain links TRBV20-1 with TRBJ1-5, with D unclear. CDR1 and CDR2 (germline): DFQATT, SNEGSKA (reference sequence). This CDR3 has 13 residues. With 6 bases removed from V and 7 bases from J, the gap between germline ends came to 16 bases. CDR3 amino acids: CSAPAASGQPQHF. DNA for the CDR3: TGCAGTGCCCCGGCAGCCTCCGGACAGCCCCAGCATTTT.

Ten or more counts support this clonotype. The V and J genes are TRBV28 and TRBJ2-6; 10 positions match TRBD1. V dropped 6 bases and J dropped 1; count of bases not matched to a gene: 9. This CDR3 has 18 residues. Germline lookup yields CDR1 MDHEN and CDR2 SYDVKM. DNA for the CDR3: TGTGCCAGCAGCCCCAGAGGACAGGGGGGATCTGGGGCCAACGTCCTGACTTTC. It encodes CASSPRGQGGSGANVLTF.

This clonotype was seen more than once but under ten times. The chain couples TRBV12-3 or TRBV12-4 to TRBJ2-3; a possible D gene is TRBD1 (5 bases). Trimming removed 3 bases at V and 5 bases at J, with 12 bases between. The CDR3 length is 14 residues. The CDR3 loop reads CASSFPLGRDTQYF. DNA of the CDR3: TGTGCCAGCAGTTTCCCTTTGGGGCGAGATACGCAGTATTTT.

This clonotype was found many times. The rearrangement uses TRBV12-5 and TRBJ2-3, with 9 bases lining up with TRBD2. Germline loops: CDR1 LGHNT, CDR2 FRNRAP. The CDR3 is 17 amino acids. J was trimmed by 5 bases and V by 6 bases; bases with no gene match: 15. The CDR3 loop reads CASGPGVAGEKGDTQYF. The CDR3 DNA is TGTGCTAGTGGCCCCGGGGTAGCGGGAGAGAAGGGAGATACGCAGTATTTT.

This clonotype showed up many times. The rearrangement uses TRBV7-9 and TRBJ1-1; D remains ambiguous. The germline V gene encodes CDR1 SEHNR and CDR2 FQNEAQ (reference sequence). Trimming took 8 bases from V and 0 from J, leaving 10 bases between them. The CDR3 loop spans 13 amino acids. The CDR3, as DNA: TGTGCCAGCTCACCACCTCTGAACACTGAAGCTTTCTTT. Protein: CASSPPLNTEAFF.

This clonotype was recorded at least ten times. The chain combines TRBV11-1 with TRBJ2-7; no reliable D call. Trimming removed 6 bases from V and 0 bases from J, with 12 bases in between. The CDR3 length is 14 residues. Germline CDR1 and CDR2: SGHAT and FQDESV (reference sequence). DNA of the CDR3: TGTGCCAGCAGTGTGGGGTTCTTCTCCTACGAGCAGTACTTC. It yields the protein CASSVGFFSYEQYF.

For the CDR3, the DNA is TGTGCCAGCAGCTCGACCGGGACAGGGGACCATTCACCCCTCCACTTT. It translates to CASSSTGTGDHSPLHF. This rearrangement joins TRBV13 to TRBJ1-6, with 10 bases matching TRBD1. V shed 4 bases and J 8 bases; nucleotides not matched to a gene: 8. Germline-derived CDR1 and CDR2 are PRHDT and FYEKMQ (reference sequence). There are 16 residues in the CDR3.